Listed below are T cell receptor beta chains from one sample, sequenced in a study of shared clonotypes between healthy human individuals. Sequencing was performed with immunoSEQ multiplex PCR; in TCRdb, only in-frame clones are kept and a portion is missing. The sample lists fewer than 2.5 million clones, 80% to 95% seen once, with around 0.37% in the top ten. The sample was naive CD4+ T cells from PBMCs. Receptors originate from a man in his late teens or twenties in good health. Some clones in this sample may be carry-over from other donors' samples. Each CDR3 is given with its conserved first and last residue. The order of the fields is V gene, J gene, clone size, D gene, CDR3 protein, CDR3 DNA. A D gene is named only where the DNA matches it firmly. Some rows have no size entry. The others give once, few or many, or a class for an expanded clone.

v_gene: TRBV19; j_gene: TRBJ2-3; abundance: .; d_gene: .; CDR3aa: CASSNAGARADTQYF; CDR3nt: TGTGCCAGTAGTAACGCGGGGGCGAGGGCAGATACGCAGTATTTT
v_gene: TRBV18; j_gene: TRBJ1-2; abundance: once; d_gene: .; CDR3aa: CASSPPNAANAPYGYTF; CDR3nt: TGTGCCAGCTCACCACCGAACGCGGCGAATGCCCCCTATGGCTACACCTTC
v_gene: TRBV30; j_gene: TRBJ2-7; abundance: .; d_gene: .; CDR3aa: CAWGRNRYEQYF; CDR3nt: TGTGCCTGGGGGCGGAACCGCTACGAGCAGTACTTC
v_gene: TRBV6-1; j_gene: TRBJ2-1; abundance: once; d_gene: .; CDR3aa: CASSDGSLYNEQFF; CDR3nt: TGTGCCAGCAGTGACGGCAGTCTCTACAATGAGCAGTTCTTC
v_gene: TRBV6-1; j_gene: TRBJ2-6; abundance: .; d_gene: .; CDR3aa: CASRIGYSGANVLTF; CDR3nt: TGTGCCAGCAGAATAGGATACTCTGGGGCCAACGTCCTGACTTTC
v_gene: TRBV6-6; j_gene: TRBJ2-6; abundance: once; d_gene: .; CDR3aa: CASSGQGGTGANVLTF; CDR3nt: TGTGCCAGCAGCGGACAGGGAGGGACTGGGGCCAACGTCCTGACTTTC
v_gene: TRBV18; j_gene: TRBJ1-2; abundance: .; d_gene: .; CDR3aa: CASSPGPEANYGYTF; CDR3nt: TGTGCCAGCTCACCAGGGCCCGAAGCTAACTATGGCTACACCTTC
v_gene: TRBV2; j_gene: TRBJ2-7; abundance: .; d_gene: .; CDR3aa: CASGVDSVYEQYF; CDR3nt: TGTGCCAGCGGCGTAGACAGCGTCTACGAGCAGTACTTC
v_gene: TRBV13; j_gene: TRBJ2-7; abundance: .; d_gene: .; CDR3aa: CASSLGGATGIGGYEQYF; CDR3nt: TGTGCCAGCAGCTTAGGGGGAGCGACAGGGATCGGGGGCTACGAGCAGTACTTC
v_gene: TRBV7-9; j_gene: TRBJ2-7; abundance: .; d_gene: TRBD2; CDR3aa: CASSLALRTSGPTYEQYF; CDR3nt: TGTGCCAGCAGCTTAGCGCTCCGGACTAGCGGGCCTACCTACGAGCAGTACTTC
v_gene: TRBV13; j_gene: TRBJ1-1; abundance: .; d_gene: TRBD1; CDR3aa: CASSFQGETEAFF; CDR3nt: TGTGCCAGCAGCTTCCAGGGGGAAACTGAAGCTTTCTTT
v_gene: TRBV30; j_gene: TRBJ2-1; abundance: .; d_gene: .; CDR3aa: CAWRGTASSYNEQFF; CDR3nt: TGTGCCTGGAGGGGGACGGCCAGCTCCTACAATGAGCAGTTCTTC
v_gene: TRBV28; j_gene: TRBJ2-2; abundance: .; d_gene: .; CDR3aa: CASSSRDTGELFF; CDR3nt: TGTGCCAGCAGTTCACGGGACACCGGGGAGCTGTTTTTT
v_gene: TRBV11-2; j_gene: TRBJ1-1; abundance: once; d_gene: TRBD1; CDR3aa: CASSPRQGTEAFF; CDR3nt: TGTGCCAGCAGCCCACGACAGGGGACTGAAGCTTTCTTT
v_gene: TRBV21-1; j_gene: TRBJ1-2; abundance: .; d_gene: .; CDR3aa: CASSKVDRGQRPYGYTF; CDR3nt: TGTGCCAGCAGCAAAGTAGACAGGGGGCAACGCCCCTATGGCTACACCTTC
v_gene: TRBV30; j_gene: TRBJ1-5; abundance: .; d_gene: TRBD1; CDR3aa: CAWSPQTGVLGQPQHF; CDR3nt: TGTGCCTGGAGTCCCCAAACAGGGGTCTTGGGCCAGCCCCAGCATTTT
v_gene: TRBV6-6; j_gene: TRBJ2-2; abundance: once; d_gene: TRBD1; CDR3aa: CASSNEQGATGELFF; CDR3nt: TGTGCCAGCAGTAACGAACAGGGGGCCACCGGGGAGCTGTTTTTT
v_gene: TRBV6-6; j_gene: TRBJ2-2; abundance: few; d_gene: .; CDR3aa: CASSYIRSEKLFF; CDR3nt: TGTGCCAGCAGTTACATACGCAGCGAGAAGCTGTTTTTT
v_gene: TRBV19; j_gene: TRBJ1-1; abundance: .; d_gene: .; CDR3aa: CASSIVGGPLGAFF; CDR3nt: TGTGCCAGTAGTATAGTAGGGGGACCGCTCGGAGCTTTCTTT
v_gene: TRBV9; j_gene: TRBJ2-5; abundance: .; d_gene: .; CDR3aa: CASTGGPFGETQYF; CDR3nt: TGTGCCAGCACCGGGGGACCATTTGGGGAGACCCAGTACTTC
v_gene: TRBV6-5; j_gene: TRBJ2-3; abundance: .; d_gene: TRBD2; CDR3aa: CASSYSAGAGDTQYF; CDR3nt: TGTGCCAGCAGTTACTCGGCGGGAGCCGGAGATACGCAGTATTTT
v_gene: TRBV28; j_gene: TRBJ1-5; abundance: .; d_gene: .; CDR3aa: CASRRTGFNQPQHF; CDR3nt: TGTGCCAGCAGGCGAACAGGCTTCAATCAGCCCCAGCATTTT
v_gene: TRBV6-5; j_gene: TRBJ1-4; abundance: .; d_gene: TRBD1; CDR3aa: CASSYSRQGPGLFF; CDR3nt: TGTGCCAGCAGTTACTCGCGACAGGGCCCGGGACTGTTTTTT
v_gene: TRBV5-1; j_gene: TRBJ1-6; abundance: .; d_gene: .; CDR3aa: CASSLDSGYSPLHF; CDR3nt: TGCGCCAGCAGCTTGGATAGCGGTTATTCACCCCTCCACTTT
v_gene: TRBV7-2; j_gene: TRBJ2-2; abundance: once; d_gene: TRBD1; CDR3aa: CASSLRQGSYANTGELFF; CDR3nt: TGTGCCAGCAGCTTAAGACAGGGGTCCTACGCGAACACCGGGGAGCTGTTTTTT
v_gene: TRBV30; j_gene: TRBJ1-3; abundance: .; d_gene: .; CDR3aa: CAYSRADGNTIYF; CDR3nt: TGTGCCTATTCCCGAGCAGATGGAAACACCATATATTTT
v_gene: TRBV7-9; j_gene: TRBJ2-2; abundance: .; d_gene: TRBD2; CDR3aa: CASRRTQRGGTGELFF; CDR3nt: TGTGCCAGCAGACGCACCCAGCGGGGAGGGACCGGGGAGCTGTTTTTT
v_gene: TRBV2; j_gene: TRBJ1-2; abundance: .; d_gene: TRBD1; CDR3aa: CASNPGQGLGYTF; CDR3nt: TGTGCCAGCAATCCGGGACAGGGATTAGGCTACACCTTC
v_gene: TRBV2; j_gene: TRBJ1-2; abundance: .; d_gene: TRBD1; CDR3aa: CASRRGQGNYGYTF; CDR3nt: TGTGCCAGCAGACGCGGACAGGGGAACTATGGCTACACCTTC
v_gene: TRBV5-1; j_gene: TRBJ1-3; abundance: .; d_gene: .; CDR3aa: CASSLDHPFAPAGNTIYF; CDR3nt: TGCGCCAGCAGCTTGGACCACCCGTTCGCCCCGGCGGGAAACACCATATATTTT
v_gene: TRBV7-8; j_gene: TRBJ1-2; abundance: .; d_gene: .; CDR3aa: CASSPRQLYGYTF; CDR3nt: TGTGCCAGCAGCCCGAGACAGCTATATGGCTACACCTTC
v_gene: TRBV28; j_gene: TRBJ2-7; abundance: .; d_gene: TRBD2; CDR3aa: CASSPPGTSYSYEQYF; CDR3nt: TGTGCCAGCAGTCCGCCCGGGACTAGCTACTCCTACGAGCAGTACTTC
v_gene: TRBV28; j_gene: TRBJ1-1; abundance: .; d_gene: TRBD1; CDR3aa: CASSPPDRRNTEAFF; CDR3nt: TGTGCCAGCAGTCCACCGGACAGGAGGAACACTGAAGCTTTCTTT
v_gene: TRBV6-1; j_gene: TRBJ2-2; abundance: .; d_gene: .; CDR3aa: CASSEWGATGELFF; CDR3nt: TGTGCCAGCAGTGAATGGGGGGCCACCGGGGAGCTGTTTTTT
v_gene: TRBV5-1; j_gene: TRBJ2-6; abundance: .; d_gene: TRBD2; CDR3aa: CASSLAILAGSSGANVLTF; CDR3nt: TGCGCCAGCAGCTTGGCCATACTAGCGGGAAGCTCTGGGGCCAACGTCCTGACTTTC
v_gene: TRBV7-2; j_gene: TRBJ2-2; abundance: .; d_gene: .; CDR3aa: CASSLAVTGELFF; CDR3nt: TGTGCCAGCAGCTTAGCCGTGACCGGGGAGCTGTTTTTT
v_gene: TRBV28; j_gene: TRBJ2-7; abundance: .; d_gene: .; CDR3aa: CASSLGRIYEQYF; CDR3nt: TGTGCCAGCAGTTTAGGTCGGATTTACGAGCAGTACTTC
v_gene: TRBV11-3; j_gene: TRBJ1-2; abundance: once; d_gene: TRBD1; CDR3aa: CASSLICNTRGHGYTF; CDR3nt: TGTGCCAGCAGCTTAATCTGTAACACAAGGGGGCATGGCTACACCTTC
v_gene: TRBV5-1; j_gene: TRBJ1-1; abundance: once; d_gene: TRBD1; CDR3aa: CASSLGPRQGQTPEAFF; CDR3nt: TGCGCCAGCAGCTTGGGGCCGCGACAGGGGCAAACCCCTGAAGCTTTCTTT
v_gene: TRBV9; j_gene: TRBJ1-3; abundance: few; d_gene: TRBD1; CDR3aa: CASSETGQANTIYF; CDR3nt: TGTGCCAGCAGCGAGACAGGGCAGGCGAACACCATATATTTT
v_gene: TRBV7-2; j_gene: TRBJ2-3; abundance: .; d_gene: TRBD2; CDR3aa: CASSRTSGTSTDTQYF; CDR3nt: TGTGCCAGCAGCAGAACTAGCGGGACCAGCACAGATACGCAGTATTTT